This is a list of T cell receptor beta chains from one sample in a study of blood T cell repertoires in COVID-19. Profiling relied on immunoSEQ multiplex PCR, and the TCRdb table lists in-frame clones only, not all of them. The sample lists under 300,000 clones, around 86% occurring once. Input material: PBMCs or T cells enriched from blood (not recorded which). Receptor source: a woman in her forties or fifties who had recovered from COVID-19. Both conserved end residues are part of each CDR3. D genes are given only for firm matches.

D gene | V gene | CDR3 protein
NA | TRBV28 | CASSLGVFGEGQPQHF
NA | TRBV18 | CASSPGQSSGANVLTF
NA | TRBV28 | CASRGAQGSEAFF
NA | TRBV5-1 | CASSSGEGGDIQYF
NA | TRBV7-2 | CASSLASSGQGSF
NA | TRBV19 | CASSKWTLRDQPQHF
NA | TRBV9 | CASSVGPGPDTQYF
NA | TRBV12-2 | CASRQGVFF
NA | TRBV7-9 | CASSLVQNMNTEAFF
NA | TRBV30 | CAWSVRRGNNEQFF
TRBD2 | TRBV4-2 | CASSQEGLAGDLPPYNEQFF
NA | TRBV7-2 | CASSISSGMGYEQYF
NA | TRBV12-1 | CASSFPGSPNEKLFF
NA | TRBV19 | CASSLGSGQETQYF
TRBD2 | TRBV10-2 | CASIGREGRDEQFF
NA | TRBV20-1 | CSARAYTEAFF
NA | TRBV2 | CASTGQTTNEKLFF
TRBD2 | TRBV7-2 | CASSPPSGRAGNEQFF
NA | TRBV9 | CASSATSDRHTEAFF
TRBD2 | TRBV28 | CASSLSLAAYLLHEQFF
TRBD1 | TRBV7-9 | CASCLTGAYTGELFF
NA | TRBV3-1/TRBV3-2 | CASSGGGETQYF
NA | TRBV19 | CASSTMNTQYF
TRBD2 | TRBV5-4 | CASSLASGAHNEQFF
TRBD1 | TRBV28 | CASSFRDRANSPLHF
NA | TRBV25-1 | CASSDPRGSPLHF
TRBD2 | TRBV30 | CAWSTSGKNEQYF
TRBD2 | TRBV7-7 | CASSLRLAGEHEQFF
NA | TRBV2 | CASQLAPQGEQYF
TRBD1 | TRBV18 | CASSLRQGAGEQFF
NA | TRBV2 | CASGGGSGASSYEQYF
NA | TRBV4-3 | CASSQTLASNNEQFF
NA | TRBV3-1/TRBV3-2 | CASSGRPRTQYF
NA | TRBV5-6 | CASSFPGGYTF
NA | TRBV9 | CASSSPRGTTNEKLFF
NA | TRBV19 | CASQIYRSTNEKLFF
NA | TRBV2 | CASSGQLIGNQPQHF
NA | TRBV4-3 | CASSQDVAIRYGYTF
NA | TRBV6-2/TRBV6-3 | CASSYSTGGGNTIYF
NA | TRBV7-9 | CASSLFSWGQGEAFF
NA | TRBV30 | CAWTPMNTEAFF
NA | TRBV5-1 | CASSLRQVTDTQYF
NA | TRBV2 | CASSESGQNTEAFF
NA | TRBV7-9 | CASTSTSRSEAFF
NA | TRBV5-6 | CASSSLTSTYEQYF
TRBD1 | TRBV5-1 | CASTWDRRSTEAFF
NA | TRBV30 | CAWKGTWDTGELFF
NA | TRBV9 | CASSLTGQNNSPLHF
TRBD1 | TRBV5-1 | CASSLDFRTGVEQYF
NA | TRBV28 | CASGSWNEQFF
NA | TRBV19 | CASSTGGGANQPQHF
NA | TRBV27 | CASSSLAAAKSYEQYF
TRBD1 | TRBV7-8 | CASSLGGTGPTEAFF
NA | TRBV9 | CASSGNTGFSLNSPLHF
NA | TRBV14 | CASSQDPGGANVLTF
NA | TRBV25-1 | CASSEFVGGRTGTPLHF
TRBD2 | TRBV5-1 | CASSLELAGGPIKNIQYF
NA | TRBV5-5 | CASSFGAEDQPQHF